Each of the 26 T cell receptor beta chains below was sequenced from the same sample in a study of identical twins. A single record per CDR3 protein comes from TCRdb applying MiXCR to the 5' RACE reads. This table holds about 720,000 distinct CDR3 sequences, under 9% found once. Another study also made use of these data, one on yellow fever vaccine responses in identical twins.

The material sequenced was PBMCs. These receptors came from a young woman in good health.

The chain has TRBV6-5 and TRBJ1-5; TRBD1 is a possible D gene (5 bases). The CDR3 has 14 residues. The V end lost 2 bases, the J end lost 6 bases, and 11 bases lay between the germline ends. The V gene's germline CDR1 is MNHEY and CDR2 SVGAGI. The CDR3 here is CASSYGATGQPQHF. The DNA of the CDR3 is TGTGCCAGCAGTTACGGGGCGACGGGTCAGCCCCAGCATTTT.

The gene calls are TRBV27 and TRBJ2-1; 8 positions match TRBD2. V was clipped by 5 bases and J by 3 bases; unmatched bases: 12. Germline CDR1 reads MNHEY; CDR2 reads SMNVEV (reference sequence). The CDR3 spans 17 residues. The CDR3 DNA sequence: TGTGCCAGCAGTCCGGACGTACGGGAGGGCCTCTACAATGAGCAGTTCTTC. It translates to CASSPDVREGLYNEQFF.

The chain employs TRBV14 and TRBJ2-1; the D is unclear. In germline, CDR1 is SGHDN, CDR2 FVKESK. The CDR3 consists of 16 residues. The V end was cut by 1 base, the J end by 2 bases, with 12 bases between. The CDR3 DNA sequence: TGTGCCAGCAGCCAAGTACTGACCCTGACCTACAATGAGCAGTTCTTC. This sequence encodes CASSQVLTLTYNEQFF.

This clonotype was found a few times. V usage is TRBV20-1 and J usage is TRBJ2-3; 12 bases agree with TRBD2. V trimming: 4 bases; J trimming: 7 bases; junction bases outside the gene matches: 3. This CDR3 comprises 13 residues. Germline V gene sequence: CDR1 DFQATT, CDR2 SNEGSKA (reference sequence). CDR3 coding DNA: TGCAGTGCTACCGGACTAGCGGGGTATACGCAGTATTTT. This translates into CSATGLAGYTQYF.

The rearrangement links TRBV7-2 to TRBJ2-1, with TRBD2 matching 8 bases. Germline CDR1 and CDR2: SGHTA and FQGNSA. The CDR3 contains 15 residues. Trimming at V came to 5 bases and at J to 9 bases, leaving 12 bases not matched to a gene. The CDR3 DNA sequence: TGTGCCAGCAGCCAGCTGGCGGGAGGTCCGGGTGAGCAGTTCTTC. This sequence encodes CASSQLAGGPGEQFF.

This clonotype appeared a few times. V is TRBV15 and J is TRBJ2-4, with TRBD1 identical over 8 bases. Per germline, CDR1 LNHNV and CDR2 YYDKDF (reference sequence). The CDR3 runs 16 residues. Unmatched junction bases numbered 6, after V lost 5 bases and J lost 0 bases. The CDR3 nucleotides are TGTGCCACCAGCCGGACAGGGAGTGGAGCCAAAAACATTCAGTACTTC. Translated: CATSRTGSGAKNIQYF.

This clonotype was seen a few times. The chain couples TRBV6-6 to TRBJ1-6; weak D call: TRBD1 (5 bases). The germline gives CDR1 MNHNY, CDR2 SVGAGI (reference sequence). V was trimmed by 7 bases and J by 7 bases, leaving 11 bases between them. The CDR3 has 13 residues. The CDR3 DNA is TGTGCCAGCATCGCAGGGCTCAATTCACCCCTCCACTTT. It encodes CASIAGLNSPLHF.

This clonotype was seen a few times. The V gene is TRBV20-1, the J gene TRBJ2-1; no reliable D call. Trimming left V 4 bases short and J 4 bases short, with 20 bases between. The length of the CDR3 is 16 residues. The germline V gene has CDR1 DFQATT and CDR2 SNEGSKA (reference sequence). CDR3 protein: CSATRTPVPLYNEQFF. The CDR3 DNA is TGCAGTGCTACCCGAACCCCCGTCCCCCTTTACAATGAGCAGTTCTTC.

This chain connects TRBV5-5 to TRBJ1-4; D is ambiguous. CDR3 length equals 13 residues. Germline V lookup: CDR1 SGHKS, CDR2 YYEKEE (reference sequence). The V end lost 7 bases, the J end lost 4 bases, and 11 bases lay between the germline ends. The CDR3 region is CASRWEVNEKLFF. CDR3 nucleotide sequence: TGTGCCAGCCGCTGGGAAGTTAATGAAAAACTGTTTTTT.

This clonotype was counted only a few times. The CDR3 DNA sequence: TGCGCCAGCAGCCGGGACAGCCCGACTCAGCCCCAGCATTTT. Translating it yields CASSRDSPTQPQHF. The V and J genes are TRBV5-1 and TRBJ1-5, with 7 nucleotides matching TRBD1. V lost 4 bases and J lost 6; bases outside the gene matches: 7. Germline CDR1 SGHRS, CDR2 YFSETQ. The CDR3 is 14 amino acids. Based on the CDR3 plus reference TRBV5-1 and TRBJ1-5, the full variable domain is KAGVTQTPRYLIKTRGQQVTLSCSPISGHRSVSWYQQTPGQGLQFLFEYFSETQRNKGNFPGRFSGRQFSNSRSEMNVSTLELGDSALYLCASSRDSPTQPQHFGDGTRLSIL.

This clonotype was seen a handful of times. J is TRBJ2-7 and V is TRBV11-2; possible D gene TRBD2, 5 bases. The CDR3 runs to 16 residues. Trimming left V 5 bases short and J 3 bases short, with 20 bases between. The germline gives CDR1 SGHAT, CDR2 FQNNGV. The CDR3 DNA reads as TGTGCCAGCAGCACTAGAGGTGGCCCGGGGAACTACGAGCAGTACTTC. This codes for CASSTRGGPGNYEQYF.

This clonotype turned up a few times. The chain's CDR3 is CASSHSPGTGGETQYF. For the CDR3, the DNA is TGCGCCAGCAGCCACAGCCCCGGGACAGGGGGAGAGACCCAGTACTTC. This sequence joins TRBV4-3 and TRBJ2-5; 11 positions match TRBD1. V dropped 3 bases and J dropped 4; count of bases not matched to a gene: 7. The germline CDR1 and CDR2 sequences are LGHNA and YSLEER. The CDR3 contains 16 residues.

This clonotype was seen more than once but under ten times. V usage is TRBV30 and J usage is TRBJ2-3, with D perhaps TRBD2 (5 bases). Germline CDR1 and CDR2: GTSNPN and SVGIG (reference sequence). CDR3 size: 13 residues. The germline V and J ends were trimmed by 2 bases and 0 bases, with 6 bases remaining between them. The CDR3: CAWSRGSTDTQYF. CDR3 nucleotide sequence: TGTGCCTGGAGTAGAGGGAGCACAGATACGCAGTATTTT.

This clonotype has a handful of counts. The chain links TRBV10-3 to TRBJ2-5; the match to TRBD2 covers 8 bases. This CDR3 has 17 amino acids. Germline V lookup: CDR1 ENHRY, CDR2 SYGVKD. V lost 1 base to trimming and J lost 4 bases; unmatched junction nucleotides: 11. CDR3 sequence: CAISEFRRVAGSETQYF. As DNA, the CDR3 is TGTGCCATCAGTGAGTTTAGGAGGGTAGCGGGGTCAGAGACCCAGTACTTC.

The CDR3 is CATSSDRGLKYEQYF. Written as DNA, the CDR3 is TGTGCCACCAGCAGTGACAGGGGTTTGAAGTACGAGCAGTACTTC. The J gene is TRBJ2-7, the V gene TRBV15; TRBD1 matches 8 bases. J gave up 4 bases and V 3 bases, and 8 bases lay outside the gene matches. Germline V lookup: CDR1 LNHNV, CDR2 YYDKDF (reference sequence). The length of the CDR3 is 15 residues.

This clonotype was found many times. This rearrangement joins TRBV28 to TRBJ1-6; 8 positions match TRBD1. The germline CDR1 and CDR2 sequences are MDHEN and SYDVKM. CDR3 length: 15 amino acids. J lost 0 bases, V lost 7 bases, and 2 bases had no gene match. Here the CDR3 reads CASTGGGSYNSPLHF. The DNA for the CDR3 is TGTGCCAGCACAGGGGGCGGCTCCTATAATTCACCCCTCCACTTT.

In this sample, this clonotype turned up a few times. The chain links TRBV7-2 to TRBJ1-1; 8 positions agree with TRBD1. The CDR3 has 19 amino acids. V lost 0 bases and J lost 0; bases outside the gene matches: 12. From germline, CDR1 is SGHTA and CDR2 FQGNSA. The CDR3 loop is CASSLARQGRGDLNTEAFF. CDR3 coding DNA: TGTGCCAGCAGCTTAGCCCGACAGGGGAGAGGGGATTTGAACACTGAAGCTTTCTTT.

This clonotype was seen repeatedly, ten times or more. The gene calls are TRBV29-1 and TRBJ1-1, with D unresolved. Germline assignment: CDR1 SQVTM and CDR2 ANQGSEA. The V end was cut by 1 base, the J end by 3 bases, with 12 bases between. The CDR3 length is 14 residues. CDR3 nucleotide sequence: TGCAGCGTTGAAGCCGGGAATGGGGACACTGAAGCTTTCTTT. It specifies CSVEAGNGDTEAFF.

This clonotype was counted only a few times. V is TRBV5-1 and J is TRBJ2-5, with D unresolved. This CDR3 contains 13 residues. Germline V gene data show CDR1 as SGHRS and CDR2 as YFSETQ. Trimming removed 1 base at V and 4 bases at J, with 8 bases between. CDR3 sequence: CASSLCQAETQYF. The CDR3 DNA follows: TGCGCCAGCAGCTTGTGCCAGGCAGAGACCCAGTACTTC.

The V and J genes are TRBV20-1 and TRBJ1-1; D is perhaps TRBD1 (6 bases). This CDR3 has 14 residues. Germline CDR1 DFQATT, CDR2 SNEGSKA (reference sequence). Deletions cut 0 bases from V and 10 bases from J, with 18 bases between. The CDR3 sequence is CSARDSRQVRRAFF. The CDR3 DNA follows: TGCAGTGCTAGAGACTCCCGACAGGTTCGGCGAGCTTTCTTT.

This clonotype was picked up a small number of times. This chain links TRBV18 with TRBJ2-3; TRBD2 is a possible D gene (6 bases). V was cut by 3 bases and J by 0 bases, with 13 bases left in between. The germline V gene encodes CDR1 KGHSH and CDR2 LQKENI. The length of the CDR3 is 16 residues. The CDR3 spells CASSPAGLPSTDTQYF. The CDR3, as DNA: TGTGCCAGCTCACCCGCGGGGTTACCTAGCACAGATACGCAGTATTTT.

This clonotype was recorded many times. The V and J genes are TRBV20-1 and TRBJ2-2; D is unresolved. The germline V and J ends were trimmed by 0 bases and 4 bases, with 9 bases remaining between them. The V gene's germline CDR1 is DFQATT and CDR2 SNEGSKA (reference sequence). This CDR3 is built from 14 residues. As DNA, the CDR3 is TGCAGTGCTAGAGATGTCGCTATCACCGGGGAGCTGTTTTTT. Its translation is CSARDVAITGELFF.

This clonotype has only a few counts. V usage is TRBV6-2 or TRBV6-3 and J usage is TRBJ2-1; D uncertain. The CDR3 is made up of 16 amino acids. Germline CDR1 MNHEY, CDR2 SVGEGT. V was clipped by 7 bases and J by 0 bases, with 16 bases between them. CDR3 sequence reads: CASTQLGPSSYNEQFF. CDR3 sequence (DNA): TGTGCCAGCACCCAACTGGGTCCGAGCTCCTACAATGAGCAGTTCTTC.

This clonotype has a count of ten or more. The chain links TRBV12-3 or TRBV12-4 to TRBJ1-1, with 8 bases matching TRBD1. The CDR3 sequence is 14 residues long. Unmatched junction bases numbered 9, after V lost 6 bases and J lost 6 bases. CDR3 residues: CASSPTGVGPEAFF. CDR3 DNA: TGTGCCAGCAGCCCGACAGGGGTGGGGCCTGAAGCTTTCTTT.

This sequence joins TRBV2 and TRBJ1-1, with no clear D. Germline CDR1 SNHLY, CDR2 FYNNEI. V was shortened by 6 bases and J by 0 bases, with 11 bases between the two germline ends. CDR3 length: 14 amino acids. CDR3: CASRGGRVNTEAFF. The CDR3, as DNA: TGTGCCAGCAGGGGAGGACGGGTGAACACTGAAGCTTTCTTT.

This clonotype was found a few times. The V call is TRBV10-3, the J call TRBJ1-3; D not resolved. V lost 8 bases to trimming and J lost 7 bases, with 12 bases between them. Germline V CDR1 and CDR2: ENHRY, SYGVKD. The CDR3 spans 12 residues. Here the CDR3 reads CAIGPIGNTIYF. CDR3 nucleotides: TGTGCCATCGGACCTATTGGGAACACCATATATTTT.